This T cell receptor (beta chain) appears in the sequencing data of a study of T-cell reconstitution after alpha-beta-depleted transplantation in children. Study-level results: Recipient T cells and thymic progenitors that survived were the source of the high TCRbeta diversity seen at day 60 in some patients.

Trimming took 5 bases from V and 8 from J, leaving 10 bases between them. CDR3 length: 12 residues. A word on this clonotype: Its antigen is as yet unknown.

The TCRbeta library incorporated unique molecular identifiers. MiXCR, applied by TCRdb to the PCR reads, yields one record per CDR3 protein. The sample contains about 900,000 distinct CDR3 sequences, roughly 31% of which appear only once. V is TRBV12-3 or TRBV12-4 and J is TRBJ2-1, with D possibly TRBD1 on 6 matching bases. Sequenced here: PBMCs, mostly from graft donor cells, sampled 360 days after TCRalphabeta/CD19-depleted stem cell transplant. The TCR sequence derives from a boy younger than two who had a stem cell transplant for SCID, so the T cells may come from the graft donor. This CDR3 is CASSQYRDEQFF. In DNA form, the CDR3 reads TGTGCCAGCAGTCAATACAGGGATGAGCAGTTCTTC.